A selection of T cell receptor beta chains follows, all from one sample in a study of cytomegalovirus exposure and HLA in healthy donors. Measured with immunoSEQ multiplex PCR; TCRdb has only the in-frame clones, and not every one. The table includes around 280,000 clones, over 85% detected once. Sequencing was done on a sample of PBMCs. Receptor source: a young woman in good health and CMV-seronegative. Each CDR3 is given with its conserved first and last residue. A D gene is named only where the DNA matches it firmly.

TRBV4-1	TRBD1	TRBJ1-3	CASSTRPGQGLGNTIYF	TGCGCCAGCAGCACCCGCCCAGGACAGGGCCTCGGAAACACCATATATTTT
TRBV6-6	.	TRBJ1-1	CASIQYEAFF	TGTGCCAGCATACAGTACGAAGCTTTCTTT
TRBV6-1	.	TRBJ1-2	CASISEWAGDYGYTF	TGTGCCAGCATCTCTGAGTGGGCAGGGGACTATGGCTACACCTTC
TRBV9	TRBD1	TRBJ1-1	CASSNDRGGNTEAFF	TGTGCCAGCAGCAATGACAGGGGAGGGAACACTGAAGCTTTCTTT
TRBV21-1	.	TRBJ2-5	CASSNRFRGGAPHQETQYF	TGTGCCAGCAGCAATCGGTTCCGCGGGGGGGCCCCCCACCAAGAGACCCAGTACTTC
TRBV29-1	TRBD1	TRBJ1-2	CSYRGDYGYTF	TGCAGCTACAGGGGCGACTATGGCTACACCTTC
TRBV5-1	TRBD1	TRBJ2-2	CASTGQVLDTGELFF	TGCGCCAGCACTGGACAGGTCTTGGACACCGGGGAGCTGTTTTTT
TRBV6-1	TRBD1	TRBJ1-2	CASSLQGEGDGYTF	TGTGCCAGCAGTTTACAGGGGGAGGGAGATGGCTACACCTTC
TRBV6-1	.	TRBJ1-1	CASSATTKTVEAFF	TGTGCCAGCAGTGCCACCACCAAGACAGTTGAAGCTTTCTTT
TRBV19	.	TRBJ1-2	CASSRQEKTYGYTF	TGTGCCAGTTCGAGACAGGAGAAAACCTATGGCTACACCTTC
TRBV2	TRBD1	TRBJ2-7	CASIKDRGRDEQYF	TGTGCCAGCATAAAGGACAGGGGTAGGGACGAGCAGTACTTC
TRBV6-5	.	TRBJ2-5	CASSLPGSLQYF	TGTGCCAGCAGTCTCCCTGGCAGTTTGCAGTACTTC